This T cell receptor (beta chain) was observed in a study of ipilimumab plus nivolumab after autologous stem cell transplantation. Whole-study context: A median of roughly eight nivolumab and five or six ipilimumab doses were given. Both relapsed and primary refractory DLBCL were included.

Patients got ipilimumab 1 mg/kg beginning 14 to 28 days post-transplant. Through week 26, nivolumab 3 mg/kg IV was given weeks 1, 4, 7, 10, then biweekly. Profiling relied on immunoSEQ multiplex PCR, and the TCRdb table lists in-frame clones only, not all of them. The top ten clones hold around a fifth of a sample with roughly 16,000 clones, approximately 75% of them seen once. Trimming removed 1 base from V and 4 bases from J, with 2 bases in between. This CDR3 is built from 13 residues. Germline loops: CDR1 LGHNT, CDR2 FRNRAP. The sequencing used PBMCs, collected in a trial of ipilimumab plus nivolumab as post-transplant consolidation. This clonotype was obtained from a male donor with diffuse large B-cell lymphoma. The chain is built from TRBV12-5 and TRBJ2-6; D call uncertain. CDR3 nucleotide sequence: TGTGCTAGTGGTTTGGCCGGGGCCAACGTCCTGACTTTC. This gives the protein CASGLAGANVLTF.